Below, 16 T cell receptor beta chains from the same sample are listed, as sequenced in a study of siplizumab effects on memory and regulatory T cells. Only in-frame clones appear in the TCRdb table, and some are missing; sequencing was by immunoSEQ multiplex PCR. The data hold some 97,000 clones, with less than 95% observed a single time. Sequencing was done on a sample of Tregs sorted from blood. These receptors came from a human donor in good health.

V usage is TRBV7-6 and J usage is TRBJ1-1, with no clear D. The CDR3 extends over 16 amino acids. Germline lookup yields CDR1 SGHVS and CDR2 FNYEAQ. V lost 3 bases to trimming and J lost 0 bases, with 14 bases between them. The CDR3 loop reads CASSLPVVEMNTEAFF. Written as DNA, the CDR3 is TGTGCCAGCAGCTTGCCCGTTGTAGAAATGAACACTGAAGCTTTCTTT.

The J gene is TRBJ2-1, the V gene TRBV12-1; the table calls TRBD1, which could not be checked here. TRBV12-1 constitutes a pseudogene. The CDR3 contains 18 residues. The DNA for the CDR3 is TGTGCCAGCAGCCCATCGACGCAGACAGGGGGTCCCTACAATGAGCAGTTCTTC. The encoded protein is CASSPSTQTGGPYNEQFF.

This rearrangement joins TRBV28 to TRBJ2-2; the D is unclear. Trimming removed 6 bases from V and 13 bases from J, with 12 bases in between. This CDR3 has 11 residues. Germline loops: CDR1 MDHEN, CDR2 SYDVKM. The CDR3 region is CASSSVHGLFF. The CDR3 coding sequence is TGTGCCAGCAGCTCTGTCCACGGGCTGTTTTTT. The complete variable domain, with remaining parts taken from reference TRBV28 and TRBJ2-2, reads DVKVTQSSRYLVKRTGEKVFLECVQDMDHENMFWYRQDPGLGLRLIYFSYDVKMKEKGDIPEGYSVSREKKERFSLILESASTNQTSMYLCASSSVHGLFFGEGSRLTVL.

This clone has more than one count but fewer than ten. For the CDR3, the DNA is TGTGCCAGCAGTTCCTCCACTAGCGAACAGTACTTC. Protein product: CASSSSTSEQYF. This chain uses TRBV6-6 with TRBJ2-7, with 7 bases lining up with TRBD2. CDR3 size: 12 residues. The V gene end was trimmed by 4 bases and the J gene end by 10 bases; junction bases not matched to a gene: 7. Germline V CDR1 and CDR2: MNHNY, SVGAGI (reference sequence).

The chain uses TRBV28 and TRBJ2-2; D unclear. The CDR3 contains 15 residues. Germline loops: CDR1 MDHEN, CDR2 SYDVKM. Between the trimmed V and J ends, which lost 1 base and 2 bases, there was a span of 8 bases. CDR3 DNA: TGTGCCAGCAGTTTATTGGGCAGAAACACCGGGGAGCTGTTTTTT. It codes for CASSLLGRNTGELFF.

The chain carries TRBV30 and TRBJ2-2, with D perhaps matching TRBD1 (5 bases). CDR1 GTSNPN and CDR2 SVGIG come from the germline V gene (reference sequence). The CDR3 contains 14 residues. V gave up 3 bases and J gave up 0 bases, with 8 bases separating them. DNA of the CDR3: TGTGCCTGGAGGAAGACAGCGAACACCGGGGAGCTGTTTTTT. Protein sequence: CAWRKTANTGELFF.

This clone was detected a few times. The chain employs TRBV2 and TRBJ2-2; the match to TRBD2 covers 9 bases. CDR1 and CDR2 (germline): SNHLY, FYNNEI. The CDR3 consists of 14 residues. V was pared by 8 bases and J by 6 bases, with 7 bases of the junction left unmatched. The CDR3 DNA is TGTGCCAGCGAGCGTAGCGGGAGTTCCGGGGAGCTGTTTTTT. Translation gives CASERSGSSGELFF.

This clone is a singleton in its sample. The chain combines TRBV7-8 with TRBJ2-7; no firm D call. The CDR3 covers 13 residues. V was clipped by 1 base and J by 1 base, with 5 bases between them. The germline CDR1 and CDR2 sequences are SGHVS and FQNEAQ. In DNA form, the CDR3 reads TGTGCCAGCAGCTTAGGAGTGTCCTACGAGCAGTACTTC. Protein product: CASSLGVSYEQYF.

J is TRBJ1-1 and V is TRBV19; D is unclear. Trimming shortened V by 5 bases and J by 0 bases, and 7 bases separated the two germline ends. CDR1 and CDR2 from the germline V gene are LNHDA and SQIVND (reference sequence). This CDR3 has 13 amino acids. CDR3 residues: CASSLTMNTEAFF. The CDR3, as DNA: TGTGCCAGTAGTTTGACAATGAACACTGAAGCTTTCTTT. Full variable domain (outside the CDR3, taken from reference TRBV19 and TRBJ1-1): DGGITQSPKYLFRKEGQNVTLSCEQNLNHDAMYWYRQDPGQGLRLIYYSQIVNDFQKGDIAEGYSVSREKKESFPLTVTSAQKNPTAFYLCASSLTMNTEAFFGQGTRLTVV.

This sequence joins TRBV4-1 and TRBJ2-7; D remains ambiguous. The V end lost 1 base, the J end lost 2 bases, and 18 bases lay between the germline ends. Germline CDR1 and CDR2: MGHRA and YSYEKL. The CDR3 runs 17 residues. The CDR3 reads CASSQVPASSSAYEQYF. DNA of the CDR3: TGCGCCAGCAGCCAAGTCCCCGCTTCCTCTTCGGCCTACGAGCAGTACTTC.

The rearrangement links TRBV11-2 to TRBJ2-7, with unresolved D. The ends were cut back, 0 bases at V and 3 bases at J, with 12 bases in the middle. The CDR3 spans 15 residues. Germline V CDR1 and CDR2: SGHAT, FQNNGV. CDR3 coding DNA: TGTGCCAGCAGCTTAGAACCACGGAAACTCTACGAGCAGTACTTC. Translated, it gives CASSLEPRKLYEQYF.

This chain links TRBV6-6 with TRBJ1-5; D gene ambiguous. Per the germline V gene, CDR1 is MNHNY and CDR2 is SVGAGI (reference sequence). This CDR3 is 14 amino acids long. Trimming removed 4 bases from V and 6 bases from J, with 13 bases in between. CDR3 sequence: CASSFRPRSQPQHF. The CDR3 bases are TGTGCCAGCAGTTTTCGGCCTCGTAGTCAGCCCCAGCATTTT.

The chain has TRBV2 and TRBJ1-6; no reliable D call. This CDR3 contains 14 residues. Germline loops: CDR1 SNHLY, CDR2 FYNNEI. V was clipped by 7 bases and J by 7 bases, with 14 bases between them. This chain's CDR3 is CASNWLNQNSPLHF. CDR3 sequence (DNA): TGTGCCAGCAACTGGCTGAATCAAAATTCACCCCTCCACTTT.

This chain uses TRBV13 with TRBJ2-7; tentative D call: TRBD2 (5 bases). CDR3 length equals 13 residues. CDR1 PRHDT and CDR2 FYEKMQ come from the germline V gene (reference sequence). Trimming stripped 1 base from V and 7 bases from J, with 11 bases between. The CDR3 nucleotides read TGTGCCAGCAGCTTAGTTTCCCGAGGGGAGCAGTACTTC. Protein sequence: CASSLVSRGEQYF.

The chain recombines TRBV7-6 with TRBJ2-5; D is ambiguous. V lost 4 bases and J lost 0, with 12 bases in between. Germline values: CDR1 SGHVS, CDR2 FNYEAQ. CDR3 size: 15 residues. The CDR3 DNA sequence: TGTGCCAGCAGCTCGGCCCCCGGGTACCAAGAGACCCAGTACTTC. This sequence encodes CASSSAPGYQETQYF.

The chain couples TRBV29-1 to TRBJ2-7; D is perhaps TRBD2 (6 bases). Germline V CDR1 and CDR2: SQVTM, ANQGSEA. The CDR3 consists of 15 residues. Trimming stripped 0 bases from V and 2 bases from J, with 14 bases between. CDR3 loop: CSVEDFSGETYEQYF. As DNA, the CDR3 is TGCAGCGTTGAAGATTTTAGCGGTGAGACCTACGAGCAGTACTTC.